The next 19 T cell receptor beta chains were all read from a single sample in a study of cytomegalovirus exposure and HLA in healthy donors. The primer mix had 60 Vbeta and 13 Jbeta primers. This table comes from immunoSEQ multiplex PCR, and its TCRdb copy is limited to in-frame clones, with some not included. The sample has fewer than 130,000 clones; over 60% are singletons. Sequences were obtained from PBMCs. Receptors originate from a woman between 55 and 75 years old in good health and CMV-seropositive.

V usage is TRBV11-2 and J usage is TRBJ1-3, with unresolved D. The CDR3 extends over 14 amino acids. Germline CDR1 reads SGHAT; CDR2 reads FQNNGV. V was clipped by 1 base and J by 7 bases, with 11 bases between them. CDR3 in DNA: TGTGCCAGCAGCTTAGCGACCGGGTCGAACACCATATATTTT. Translation gives CASSLATGSNTIYF.

This clone was observed once. The rearrangement uses TRBV2 and TRBJ1-5; D unclear. The CDR3 is made up of 15 amino acids. Germline CDR1 is SNHLY and CDR2 is FYNNEI. V was trimmed by 7 bases and J by 8 bases, leaving 21 bases between them. CDR3 DNA: TGTGCCAGCACAGAGGCGGTCTTAATTAATGAGCCCCAGCATTTT. This encodes CASTEAVLINEPQHF.

This chain connects TRBV5-4 to TRBJ2-1; TRBD2 matches at 9 bases. There are 15 residues in the CDR3. Per germline, CDR1 SGHNT and CDR2 YYREEE (reference sequence). V gave up 0 bases and J gave up 8 bases; unmatched junction bases: 6. In DNA, the CDR3 is TGTGCCAGCAGCTTGGGGGGACTAGCTACTGATGAGCAGTTCTTC. Translated, it gives CASSLGGLATDEQFF.

The J gene is TRBJ2-3, the V gene TRBV12-5, with TRBD2 identical over 8 bases. Per the germline V gene, CDR1 is LGHNT and CDR2 is FRNRAP. This CDR3 has 16 amino acids. The trim removed 4 bases at V and 3 bases at J, leaving 9 bases unmatched. The CDR3 region has the DNA TGTGCTAGTGGTTCCAAGAGCGGGAGTCGTACAGATACGCAGTATTTT. Encoded protein: CASGSKSGSRTDTQYF.

The chain is built from TRBV4-1 and TRBJ1-2, with D tentatively TRBD1 (6 bases). Germline V gene lookup returns CDR1 MGHRA and CDR2 YSYEKL. V lost 9 bases to trimming and J lost 2 bases, with 13 bases between them. This CDR3 comprises 13 residues. The CDR3 here is CASRTGQNYGYTF. CDR3 DNA sequence: TGCGCCAGTCGGACCGGACAGAACTATGGCTACACCTTC.

This clone has a single count. The chain links TRBV29-1 to TRBJ2-5, with 10 bases identical to TRBD2. The J call may not be correct, given that the DNA end is closer to TRBJ2-7. The CDR3 sequence is 12 residues long. The germline gives CDR1 SQVTM, CDR2 ANQGSEA. CDR3 residues: CSVKLAGYEQYF. In nucleotides, the CDR3 is TGCAGCGTAAAACTAGCGGGGTACGAGCAGTACTTC.

The chain links TRBV4-1 to TRBJ2-1; TRBD2 agrees at 10 bases. V lost 7 bases and J lost 1; bases outside the gene matches: 7. CDR3 length equals 16 residues. In germline, CDR1 is MGHRA, CDR2 YSYEKL. CDR3 bases: TGCGCCAGCACATTCGGACTAGCGGTGTCCTACAATGAGCAGTTCTTC. This gives the protein CASTFGLAVSYNEQFF.

The CDR3 nucleotides are TGTGCCAGCACCACAGACAGGGACCCCAATCAGCCCCAGCATTTT. Its translation is CASTTDRDPNQPQHF. The V call is TRBV2, the J call TRBJ1-5, with 7 positions matching TRBD1. J lost 3 bases, V lost 7 bases, and 9 bases had no gene match. This CDR3 comprises 15 residues. CDR1 SNHLY and CDR2 FYNNEI come from the germline V gene.

This chain connects TRBV28 to TRBJ2-3, with D perhaps TRBD2 (5 bases). Trimming took off 8 bases at V and 3 bases at J, with 15 bases between the two ends. Germline CDR1 and CDR2: MDHEN and SYDVKM. CDR3 length: 14 amino acids. The CDR3 DNA reads TGTGCCAGCCGAGACCCCGAGGGTACAGATACGCAGTATTTT. Encoded protein: CASRDPEGTDTQYF.

The V call is TRBV2, the J call TRBJ1-4; 11 bases fit TRBD1. This CDR3 is built from 14 residues. V lost 7 bases to trimming and J lost 7 bases; unmatched junction nucleotides: 5. Germline CDR1 and CDR2: SNHLY and FYNNEI. The chain's CDR3 is CASKWTGGGEKLFF. CDR3 sequence (DNA): TGTGCCAGCAAATGGACAGGGGGCGGTGAAAAACTGTTTTTT.

This chain connects TRBV6-5 to TRBJ1-4; 7 nucleotides align to TRBD1. The V and J ends lost 6 bases and 5 bases, in that order; junction bases with no gene match: 9. The germline gives CDR1 MNHEY, CDR2 SVGAGI. This CDR3 is 15 amino acids long. DNA of the CDR3: TGTGCCAGCAGCAAACAGGGGTGGGGGAATGAAAAACTGTTTTTT. Amino acid sequence: CASSKQGWGNEKLFF.

V usage is TRBV6-5 and J usage is TRBJ2-5; 8 bases fit TRBD2. Germline-derived CDR1 and CDR2 are MNHEY and SVGAGI. V lost 6 bases to trimming and J lost 11 bases; unmatched junction nucleotides: 5. CDR3 length: 11 amino acids. The CDR3 nucleotides read TGTGCCAGCAGGGGGCGGGGGGAGCAGTACTTC. It translates to CASRGRGEQYF.

Worth noting for this clone: The sample has other DNA sequences that encode this CDR3 too. The V gene is TRBV18, the J gene TRBJ1-4, with D maybe TRBD1 (6 bases). V lost 1 base, J lost 8 bases, and 14 bases lay in between. Germline CDR1 and CDR2: KGHSH and LQKENI. The CDR3 is 15 amino acids. CDR3 nucleotide sequence: TGTGCCAGCTCACCACGGCAACTCCAGGGGGAAAAACTGTTTTTT. Encoded protein: CASSPRQLQGEKLFF.

The chain links TRBV28 to TRBJ2-5, with D maybe TRBD1 (6 bases). The J call could be wrong; TRBJ2-7 is a better fit for the DNA end. The CDR3 loop spans 12 amino acids. Germline V CDR1 and CDR2: MDHEN, SYDVKM. Here the CDR3 reads CASNGQTYEQYF. CDR3 sequence (DNA): TGTGCCAGCAACGGACAGACCTACGAGCAGTACTTC.

This rearrangement joins TRBV9 to TRBJ2-1; D may be TRBD2 (6 bases). Germline CDR1 reads SGDLS; CDR2 reads YYNGEE. This CDR3 spans 14 amino acids. Trimming took off 6 bases at V and 2 bases at J, with 12 bases between the two ends. In DNA form, the CDR3 reads TGTGCCAGCAACTACGGGAGTGCCTACAATGAGCAGTTCTTC. Translating gives CASNYGSAYNEQFF.

This chain joins TRBV10-2 and TRBJ2-2; TRBD2 aligns across 10 bases. This CDR3 has 19 amino acids. V was clipped by 4 bases and J by 3 bases; unmatched bases: 14. Germline CDR1 is WSHSY and CDR2 is SAAADI. The CDR3 sequence: CASSGIPSGSWSDTGELFF. In DNA, the CDR3 is TGCGCCAGCAGTGGAATCCCTAGCGGGAGTTGGTCGGACACCGGGGAGCTGTTTTTT.

V gene TRBV7-2 combines with J gene TRBJ1-2, with D unresolved. V was pared by 4 bases and J by 7 bases, with 10 bases between. The CDR3 extends over 12 amino acids. Germline lookup yields CDR1 SGHTA and CDR2 FQGNSA. CDR3 sequence (DNA): TGTGCCAGCAGCTCGCTACGGGGTGGCTACACCTTC. Translation gives CASSSLRGGYTF.

The J gene is TRBJ1-2, the V gene TRBV5-1, with TRBD1 matching 12 bases. Per germline, CDR1 SGHRS and CDR2 YFSETQ. V lost 4 bases, J lost 8 bases, and 9 bases stayed unmatched. The CDR3 has 15 residues. CDR3 nucleotide sequence: TGCGCCAGCAGCAGCGATCCTGGGACAGGGGGCGGCTACACCTTC. It is translated as CASSSDPGTGGGYTF.

This clone has a handful of counts. The chain recombines TRBV6-6 with TRBJ2-7; weak D call: TRBD2 (5 bases). The CDR3 spans 13 residues. Trimming took 6 bases from V and 9 from J, leaving 18 bases between them. CDR1 is MNHNY and CDR2 is SVGAGI in the germline V gene (reference sequence). CDR3: CASSDLTGIGQYF. The CDR3 DNA is TGTGCCAGCAGCGACCTGACCGGGATCGGGCAGTACTTC.